The T cell receptor beta chain described here comes from a study of blood T cell repertoires in COVID-19. Across the whole study: Acute-phase and convalescent COVID-19 samples originated in the United States, Italy and Spain. Sample material is recorded as cDNA or gDNA derived from T cells, B-cell-depleted T cells, or PBMCs.

In the original analysis: Researchers report that nucleated cell counts were estimated from reference gene primer amplification. Data came from immunoSEQ multiplex PCR; TCRdb stores just in-frame clones and leaves some out. V and J calls and clone size are given by that table; D and trimming were obtained from the DNA. The sample yields 55,000 to 70,000 clones, roughly 86% seen once. With 7 bases clipped from V and 0 bases from J, the junction kept 3 bases outside the gene matches. The CDR3 totals 14 residues. The sequenced sample consisted of peripheral blood. The clonotype was recovered from a man aged 45-65 years with acute or convalescent COVID-19. The V and J genes are TRBV23-1 and TRBJ1-1; 9 bases align to TRBD1. TRBV23-1 is known as an ORF, though its function is uncertain. CDR3 sequence (DNA): TGCGCCAGCACCTGGACAGGGGTGAACACTGAAGCTTTCTTT. Encoded protein: CASTWTGVNTEAFF.